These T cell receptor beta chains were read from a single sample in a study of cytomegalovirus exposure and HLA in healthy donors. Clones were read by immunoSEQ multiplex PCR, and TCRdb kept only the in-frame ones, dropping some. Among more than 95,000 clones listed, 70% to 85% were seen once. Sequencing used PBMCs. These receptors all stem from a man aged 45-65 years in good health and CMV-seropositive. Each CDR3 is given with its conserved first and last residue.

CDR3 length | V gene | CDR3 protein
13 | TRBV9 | CASSVSSGSSQYF
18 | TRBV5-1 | CASSLQGLSGGGNNEQFF
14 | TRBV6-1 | CASNPAGVVNEQFF
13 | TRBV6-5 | CASRTGGSYEQYF
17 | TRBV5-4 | CASSPYPGQSSGNTIYF
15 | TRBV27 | CASSLSGRPLSEQYF
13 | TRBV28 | CASYKAGTDTQYF
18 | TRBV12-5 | CASGLTHSPDRGRETQYF
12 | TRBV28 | CASGLRGAGYTF
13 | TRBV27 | CASSQGGPGGYTF
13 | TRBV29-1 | CSARDRVNTEAFF
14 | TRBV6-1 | CASKQGSNFYGYTF
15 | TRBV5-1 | CASSPNRVNHNEQFF
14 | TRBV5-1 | CASSTRTGSDTQYF
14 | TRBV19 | CASTPTAANYGYTF
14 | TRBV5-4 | CASSPGVSGNTIYF
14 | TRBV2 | CASSRTALNTEAFF
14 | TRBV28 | CASTRSQGAGEQYF
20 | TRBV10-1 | CASSESRGPGQGTLNTEAFF
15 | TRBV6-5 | CASSYLLGQGSVKFF
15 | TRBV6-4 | CASSRSTGATDTQYF
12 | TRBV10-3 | CAISPGDREAFF
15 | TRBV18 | CASSPQGAEVYGYTF
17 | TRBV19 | CASSVPGHQSANYGYTF
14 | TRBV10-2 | CASSEDRFNQPQHF
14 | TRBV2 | CASRVRTGSDSLHF
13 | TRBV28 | CASSWTGTEKLFF
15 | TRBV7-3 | CASSSGTGGMNEQFF
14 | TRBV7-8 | CASKGLAETGELFF
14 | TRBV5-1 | CASSLGSSANEQFF
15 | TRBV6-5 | CASSYRDRGNYEQYF
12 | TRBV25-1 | CASGPGTDTQYF
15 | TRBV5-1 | CASSLFGSFTDTQYF
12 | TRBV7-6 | CASSYSYNEQFF
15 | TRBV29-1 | CSVRVSGGGAYEQYF
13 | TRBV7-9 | CASSLAENEKLFF
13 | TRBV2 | CASSAIQKLEVFF
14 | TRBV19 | CASRERGFGYGYTF
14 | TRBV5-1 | CASRIQGATEKLFF
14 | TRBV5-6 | CASSFGGSSTEAFF
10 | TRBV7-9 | CASSAVEAFF
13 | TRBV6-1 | CASSGGQGWGYTF
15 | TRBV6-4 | CASSDGPRGTDTQYF
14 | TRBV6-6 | CASSYQTGSYEQYF
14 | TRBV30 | CAWNIQGLQETQYF
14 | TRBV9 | CASSVAERGSPLHF
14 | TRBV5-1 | CASSAQGGTGELFF
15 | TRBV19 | CASSTQQGVDYGYTF
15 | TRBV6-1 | CASRTDRVVYNEQFF
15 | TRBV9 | CASSVDGGSYNEQFF
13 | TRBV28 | CAINRGVNEKLFF
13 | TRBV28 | CASSYEGVGGYTF
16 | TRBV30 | CAWSGHAGPSTDTQYF